This T cell receptor beta chain was observed in a study of blood T cell repertoires in COVID-19. Overall study context: COVID-19 samples from acute and convalescent phases originated in the United States, Italy and Spain. Sample material is recorded as cDNA or gDNA derived from T cells, B-cell-depleted T cells, or PBMCs.

Losses at the gene ends were 5 bases for V and 1 base for J; bases not matched to a gene: 6. Germline assignment: CDR1 SGHAT and CDR2 FQNNGV. The CDR3 runs 15 residues. Patients from Seattle were sampled longitudinally, starting during active infection. Clones were sequenced by immunoSEQ multiplex PCR, and TCRdb holds only the in-frame ones, with some missing. The table includes about 56,000 clones, roughly nine tenths detected once. The receptor was isolated from a woman aged 55-69 years with COVID-19, enrolled during active disease. V gene TRBV11-2 combines with J gene TRBJ2-3, with TRBD2 identical over 7 bases. Sequencing used peripheral blood. The CDR3 spells CASSPMGGGTDTQYF. DNA for the CDR3: TGTGCCAGCAGCCCTATGGGGGGGGGCACAGATACGCAGTATTTT.